Following are 30 T cell receptor gamma chains from one sample sequenced in a study of intestinal T cells in coeliac disease. More than 9 formalin-fixed paraffin-embedded scrolls, each 5 µm thick, supplied each case's genomic DNA. Using 150 to 200 ng of biopsy DNA, TRG was amplified with LymphoTrack primers. TCRdb fed the multiplex PCR reads into CATT to redo clone calling. The profile covers about 400 gamma-chain clones, with around half appearing a single time and 25% to 35% taken by the ten largest. Sequencing was carried out using a duodenal biopsy. The receptors derive from a human donor with celiac disease.

The rearrangement uses TRGV2 and TRGJP2. CDR1 and CDR2 (germline): EGSNGY, YDSYNSKV. V shed 11 bases and J 8 bases; nucleotides not matched to a gene: 20. CDR3 length equals 15 residues. CDR3: CANLGRGLSDWIKTF. CDR3 coding DNA: TGTGCCAACCTGGGACGGGGTTTAAGCGATTGGATCAAGACGTTT.

The chain recombines TRGV5 with TRGJ1 or TRGJ2. V trimming: 8 bases; J trimming: 5 bases; junction bases outside the gene matches: 15. Germline V gene sequence: CDR1 VINAFY, CDR2 YDVSNSKD. The CDR3 length is 14 residues. The CDR3 protein is CATLGQARNYKKLF. DNA for the CDR3: TGTGCCACCTTGGGACAGGCTAGGAATTATAAGAAACTCTTT.

The CDR3 coding sequence is TGTGCCACCTGGGATTATTTCCTAGGGGCATATTATAAGAAACTCTTT. Its translation: CATWDYFLGAYYKKLF. V and J are TRGV4 and TRGJ1 or TRGJ2. V lost 3 bases and J lost 4; bases outside the gene matches: 15. This CDR3 has 16 amino acids. Germline V lookup: CDR1 EGSTGY, CDR2 YDSYTSSV.

Within the sample, this clone is hyperexpanded (1% or more). The gene calls are TRGV5 and TRGJ1 or TRGJ2. Per germline, CDR1 VINAFY and CDR2 YDVSNSKD. CDR3 size: 9 residues. The trim removed 6 bases at V and 10 bases at J, leaving 3 bases unmatched. Here the CDR3 reads CATWQKKLF. Written as DNA, the CDR3 is TGTGCCACCTGGCAAAAGAAACTCTTT.

Points on this clone: The same CDR3 arises from other DNA sequences in this sample as well. The V gene is TRGV10, the J gene TRGJ1 or TRGJ2. TRGV10 carries the ORF label, with uncertain function. J was trimmed by 13 bases and V by 8 bases; bases with no gene match: 9. The CDR3 sequence is 10 residues long. CDR3 residues: CAAWPIRKLF. CDR3 DNA sequence: TGTGCTGCGTGGCCTATAAGAAAACTCTTT.

The DNA for the CDR3 is TGTGCCACCTGGGGGTGGGTAGTTAAGAAACTCTTT. It specifies CATWGWVVKKLF. This chain links TRGV4 with TRGJ1 or TRGJ2. This CDR3 region has 12 residues. Germline-derived CDR1 and CDR2 are EGSTGY and YDSYTSSV. With 5 bases clipped from V and 9 bases from J, the junction kept 10 bases outside the gene matches.

This clone is judged hyperexpanded. Other DNA sequences of this sample code for an identical CDR3. V and J are TRGV2 and TRGJ1 or TRGJ2. Trimming at V came to 0 bases and at J to 5 bases, leaving 4 bases not matched to a gene. Germline lookup yields CDR1 EGSNGY and CDR2 YDSYNSKV. The length of the CDR3 is 13 residues. Here the CDR3 reads CATWDGPDYKKLF. As DNA, the CDR3 is TGTGCCACCTGGGACGGGCCAGATTATAAGAAACTCTTT.

By proportion, this clone is large. This sequence joins TRGV2 and TRGJP2. CDR1 EGSNGY and CDR2 YDSYNSKV come from the germline V gene. V shed 0 bases, J shed 3 bases, and the junction held 4 bases outside the gene matches. The CDR3 is 15 amino acids. CDR3: CATWDGLGSDWIKTF. The DNA of the CDR3 is TGTGCCACCTGGGACGGGCTGGGTAGTGATTGGATCAAGACGTTT.

This clone was seen a few times. A much more abundant neighbour one base away suggests this may be a read error. The rearrangement joins TRGV10 to TRGJP1. TRGV10 is noted as an ORF with a role that remains uncertain. The CDR3 has 12 amino acids. V lost 8 bases and J lost 6; bases outside the gene matches: 4. In DNA form, the CDR3 reads TGTGCTGCGTGGGATCCTGGTTGGTTCAAGATATTT. This translates into CAAWDPGWFKIF.

This sequence joins TRGV3 and TRGJP2. The CDR3 consists of 16 residues. After removal of 3 bases from V and 10 bases from J, the junction contained 17 bases not matched to a gene. Germline loops: CDR1 VTNTFY, CDR2 YDVSTARD (reference sequence). The CDR3 region has the DNA TGTGCCACCTGGGACTTGAATCGGGTAGTGATTTGGATCAAGACGTTT. It translates to CATWDLNRVVIWIKTF.

The table lists this clone with a few counts. The chain has TRGV8 and TRGJ1 or TRGJ2. The V gene end was trimmed by 6 bases and the J gene end by 3 bases; junction bases not matched to a gene: 5. CDR1 is VENAVY, CDR2 YDSYNSRV, per germline. The CDR3 spans 12 residues. CDR3 coding DNA: TGTGCCACCTGGAAATTTTATTATAAGAAACTCTTT. The encoded protein is CATWKFYYKKLF.

The CDR3 reads CATWDGSKNYKKLF. The CDR3 DNA reads TGTGCCACCTGGGACGGGTCTAAGAATTATAAGAAACTCTTT. V gene TRGV2 combines with J gene TRGJ1 or TRGJ2. This CDR3 contains 14 residues. J was trimmed by 5 bases and V by 0 bases; bases with no gene match: 7. In germline, CDR1 is EGSNGY, CDR2 YDSYNSKV.

Remarks on this clone: This DNA's translation differs at residue 3 from TCRdb's protein, which comes from a much larger clone; a read error is likely, and the protein shown is translated from the DNA. This chain uses TRGV2 with TRGJP2. Germline CDR1 is EGSNGY and CDR2 is YDSYNSKV. The CDR3 is 17 residues long. The CDR3 sequence is CAAWDGQGDSSDWIKTF. The CDR3 DNA follows: TGTGCCGCCTGGGACGGGCAAGGGGATAGTAGTGATTGGATCAAGACGTTT.

This clone is categorized as hyperexpanded. This chain joins TRGV2 and TRGJ1 or TRGJ2. The V gene's germline CDR1 is EGSNGY and CDR2 YDSYNSKV. Trimming removed 0 bases from V and 6 bases from J; junction bases left unmatched: 2. This CDR3 comprises 12 residues. The CDR3 region is CATWDGGYKKLF. The CDR3 DNA sequence: TGTGCCACCTGGGACGGGGGTTATAAGAAACTCTTT.

This clone has only a few counts. The chain has TRGV10 and TRGJ1 or TRGJ2. TRGV10 is annotated as an ORF whose role is uncertain. Trimming cost V 8 bases and J 13 bases; bases outside gene matches: 21. The CDR3 loop spans 14 amino acids. This CDR3 reads CAAWDPPGTIRKLF. CDR3 nucleotides: TGTGCTGCGTGGGACCCCCCAGGCACTATAAGAAAACTCTTT.

This chain uses TRGV3 with TRGJP2. The J segment lost 10 bases and the V segment lost 3 bases, leaving 11 bases of the junction unmatched. Looked up from germline, CDR1 is VTNTFY and CDR2 is YDVSTARD (reference sequence). This CDR3 is built from 14 residues. The CDR3 nucleotides are TGTGCCACCTGGGACGGGGGAGTGGGTTGGATCAAGACGTTT. It translates to CATWDGGVGWIKTF.

Comment on this clone: Translating this DNA gives a protein that differs at residue 5 from the TCRdb one, which belongs to a much larger clone; a read error is likely, and the protein shown is this translation. The rearrangement uses TRGV10 and TRGJP1. TRGV10 is given ORF status, its function remaining uncertain. V lost 8 bases to trimming and J lost 6 bases; unmatched junction nucleotides: 4. CDR3 length equals 12 residues. In DNA, the CDR3 is TGTGCTGCGTGGAGTTCTGGTTGGTTCAAGATATTT. It codes for CAAWSSGWFKIF.

By frequency in the sample, this clone is hyperexpanded (1% or more). V and J are TRGV4 and TRGJ1 or TRGJ2. This CDR3 contains 12 residues. Per germline, CDR1 EGSTGY and CDR2 YDSYTSSV. Losses at the gene ends were 4 bases for V and 4 bases for J; bases not matched to a gene: 4. CDR3 nucleotides: TGTGCCACCTGGGAACGATATTATAAGAAACTCTTT. It is translated as CATWERYYKKLF.

This chain links TRGV5 with TRGJ1 or TRGJ2. V lost 5 bases and J lost 4; bases outside the gene matches: 11. In germline, CDR1 is VINAFY, CDR2 YDVSNSKD. CDR3 length: 14 residues. The CDR3 region has the DNA TGTGCCACCTGGGGACAGGCGGGCTATTATAAGAAACTCTTT. Residues: CATWGQAGYYKKLF.

The CDR3 DNA is TGTGCCACCTGGGATGGAAAAAAGTGTTATAAGAAACTCTTT. Its protein product is CATWDGKKCYKKLF. This rearrangement joins TRGV4 to TRGJ1 or TRGJ2. Germline assignment: CDR1 EGSTGY and CDR2 YDSYTSSV. The V segment lost 1 base and the J segment 6 bases; nucleotides outside the gene matches: 9. This CDR3 is built from 14 residues.

This sequence joins TRGV10 and TRGJ1 or TRGJ2. TRGV10 is sorted into the ORF group, with uncertain function. Unmatched junction bases numbered 11, after V lost 8 bases and J lost 0 bases. The CDR3 consists of 15 residues. In nucleotides, the CDR3 is TGTGCTGCGTGGGATTCGGGCCCGAATTATTATAAGAAACTCTTT. It yields the protein CAAWDSGPNYYKKLF.

The rearrangement links TRGV5 to TRGJ1 or TRGJ2. Germline V lookup: CDR1 VINAFY, CDR2 YDVSNSKD. The CDR3 sequence is 13 residues long. With 6 bases clipped from V and 2 bases from J, the junction kept 7 bases outside the gene matches. For the CDR3, the DNA is TGTGCCACCTGGATAAGGGATTATTATAAGAAACTCTTT. This sequence encodes CATWIRDYYKKLF.

In this sample, this clone turned up a few times. The V gene is TRGV3, the J gene TRGJ1 or TRGJ2. The length of the CDR3 is 11 residues. The V gene end was trimmed by 6 bases and the J gene end by 7 bases; junction bases not matched to a gene: 6. CDR1 is VTNTFY and CDR2 is YDVSTARD in the germline V gene (reference sequence). The CDR3 reads CATWTEYKKLF. The CDR3, as DNA: TGTGCCACCTGGACAGAATATAAGAAACTCTTT.

Within the sample, this clone is hyperexpanded. The V call is TRGV2, the J call TRGJ1 or TRGJ2. Germline values: CDR1 EGSNGY, CDR2 YDSYNSKV. The CDR3 runs 11 residues. V dropped 9 bases and J dropped 0; count of bases not matched to a gene: 2. The CDR3 coding sequence is TGTGCCACCCTGAATTATTATAAGAAACTCTTT. Its protein product is CATLNYYKKLF.

The chain employs TRGV10 and TRGJ1 or TRGJ2. TRGV10 is an ORF for which the function is uncertain. After removal of 8 bases from V and 4 bases from J, the junction contained 9 bases not matched to a gene. This CDR3 comprises 13 residues. CDR3 loop: CAAWDLPYYKKLF. For the CDR3, the DNA is TGTGCTGCGTGGGATCTCCCATATTATAAGAAACTCTTT.

This clone was picked up a small number of times. The chain employs TRGV8 and TRGJ1 or TRGJ2. J lost 9 bases, V lost 9 bases, and 14 bases had no gene match. This CDR3 is built from 12 residues. Germline values: CDR1 VENAVY, CDR2 YDSYNSRV. The CDR3: CATKGVIIKKLF. The CDR3 nucleotides read TGTGCCACCAAAGGTGTCATTATTAAGAAACTCTTT.

The chain has TRGV4 and TRGJ1 or TRGJ2. The V gene's germline CDR1 is EGSTGY and CDR2 YDSYTSSV. The CDR3 totals 16 residues. The V segment lost 8 bases and the J segment 4 bases; nucleotides outside the gene matches: 20. The CDR3 is CATLGLFLGAYYKKLF. In nucleotides, the CDR3 is TGTGCCACCTTGGGGTTATTCCTAGGGGCATATTATAAGAAACTCTTT.

V usage is TRGV8 and J usage is TRGJ1 or TRGJ2. Germline V CDR1 and CDR2: VENAVY, YDSYNSRV. This CDR3 contains 12 residues. CDR3 nucleotide sequence: TGTGCACCTGGGATAGTAGTTTATAAGAAACTCTTT. Translating it yields CAPGIVVYKKLF.

Concerning this clone itself: This may stem from a read error, because a much larger clone lies one nucleotide away. J is TRGJ1 or TRGJ2 and V is TRGV4. The CDR3 loop spans 13 amino acids. Germline V gene data show CDR1 as EGSTGY and CDR2 as YDSYTSSV. Here the CDR3 DNA reads TGCGCCACCTGGGATGGCCTGTATTATAAGAAACTCTTT. Translation: CATWDGLYYKKLF.

The chain joins TRGV10 to TRGJ1 or TRGJ2. TRGV10 belongs to the ORF category, with a function that is uncertain. The CDR3 contains 12 residues. V shed 12 bases, J shed 3 bases, and the junction held 9 bases outside the gene matches. The CDR3 DNA sequence: TGTGCTGCCCACATCCCTTATTATAAGAAACTCTTT. This gives the protein CAAHIPYYKKLF.